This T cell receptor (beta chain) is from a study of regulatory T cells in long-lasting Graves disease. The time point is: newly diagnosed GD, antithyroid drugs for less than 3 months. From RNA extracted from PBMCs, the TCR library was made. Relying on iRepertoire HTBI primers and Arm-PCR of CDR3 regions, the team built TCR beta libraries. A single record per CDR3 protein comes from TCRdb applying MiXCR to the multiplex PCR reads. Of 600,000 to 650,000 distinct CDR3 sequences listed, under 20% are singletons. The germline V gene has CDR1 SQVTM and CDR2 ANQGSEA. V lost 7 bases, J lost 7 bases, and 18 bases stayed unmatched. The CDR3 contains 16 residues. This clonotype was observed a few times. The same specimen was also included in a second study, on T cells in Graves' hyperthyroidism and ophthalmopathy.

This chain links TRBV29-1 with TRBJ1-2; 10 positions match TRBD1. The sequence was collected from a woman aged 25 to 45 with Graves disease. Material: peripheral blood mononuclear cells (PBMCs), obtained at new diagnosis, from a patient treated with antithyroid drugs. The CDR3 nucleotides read TGCAGCGGTGTGTTACCCCCGGGACAGGGGTTGGCTGGCTACACCTTC. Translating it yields CSGVLPPGQGLAGYTF.